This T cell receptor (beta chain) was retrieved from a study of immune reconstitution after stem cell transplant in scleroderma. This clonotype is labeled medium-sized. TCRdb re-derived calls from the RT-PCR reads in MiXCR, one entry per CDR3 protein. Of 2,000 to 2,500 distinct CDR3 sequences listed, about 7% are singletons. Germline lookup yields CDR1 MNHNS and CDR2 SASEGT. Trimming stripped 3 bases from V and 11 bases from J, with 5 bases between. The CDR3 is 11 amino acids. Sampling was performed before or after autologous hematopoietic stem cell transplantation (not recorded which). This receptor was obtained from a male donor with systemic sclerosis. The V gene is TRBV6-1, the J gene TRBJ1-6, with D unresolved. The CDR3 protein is CASSDPAPLHF. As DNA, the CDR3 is TGTGCCAGCAGTGACCCGGCACCCCTCCACTTT.